The T cell receptor (beta chain) described here comes from a study of OX40 agonist ivuxolimab in advanced cancers. This CDR3 region has 15 residues. V was clipped by 1 base and J by 3 bases, with 10 bases between them. Germline V gene data show CDR1 as SGHDT and CDR2 as YYEEEE. The data were produced by immunoSEQ multiplex PCR, yet TCRdb's version contains in-frame clones alone and is incomplete. The sample includes 35,000 to 40,000 clones, about 90% of them seen just once. Peripheral blood came from all dose cohorts at three timepoints. This receptor was taken from an adult with an advanced solid tumor such as melanoma, head and neck, liver or kidney cancer. The sequencing here drew on CD4+ or CD8+ T cells sorted from blood, taken in a trial of the OX40 agonist ivuxolimab. This rearrangement joins TRBV5-6 to TRBJ2-2; tentative D call: TRBD2 (6 bases). CDR3 nucleotides: TGTGCCAGCAGCTTGTCCAGGAGGGACACCGGGGAGCTGTTTTTT. It encodes CASSLSRRDTGELFF.